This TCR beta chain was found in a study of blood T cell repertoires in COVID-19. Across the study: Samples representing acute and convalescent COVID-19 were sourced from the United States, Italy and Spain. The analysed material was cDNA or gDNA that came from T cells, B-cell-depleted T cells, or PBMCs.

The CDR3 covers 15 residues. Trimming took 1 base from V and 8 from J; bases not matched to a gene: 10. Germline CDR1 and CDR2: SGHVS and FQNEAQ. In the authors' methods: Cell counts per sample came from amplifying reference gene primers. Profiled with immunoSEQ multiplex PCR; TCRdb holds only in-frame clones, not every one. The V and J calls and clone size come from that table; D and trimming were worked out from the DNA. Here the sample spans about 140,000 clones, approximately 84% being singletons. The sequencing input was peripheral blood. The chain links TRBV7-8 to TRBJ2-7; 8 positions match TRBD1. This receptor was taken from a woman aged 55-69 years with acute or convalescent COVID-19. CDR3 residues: CASSLDSSDRGKQYF. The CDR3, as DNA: TGTGCCAGCAGCTTAGACTCTTCCGACAGGGGCAAGCAGTACTTC.